One sample yielded the 16 T cell receptor beta chains listed below, sequenced in a study of T cells in pancreatic ductal adenocarcinoma. The selected patients with pancreatic ductal adenocarcinoma had surgery but no neoadjuvant therapy. TCRdb's table, derived via immunoSEQ multiplex PCR, lists solely in-frame clones and lacks some. The sample has roughly 100,000 clones, about 95% seen once. Sequencing used PBMCs. These receptors were obtained from a human donor with pancreatic ductal adenocarcinoma.

The chain employs TRBV2 and TRBJ1-2, with D possibly being TRBD1 (6 bases). Germline-derived CDR1 and CDR2 are SNHLY and FYNNEI. The CDR3 spans 14 residues. Trimming stripped 6 bases from V and 3 bases from J, with 14 bases between. The CDR3 protein is CASSLDSQYYGYTF. DNA for the CDR3: TGTGCCAGCAGCCTGGACAGCCAATACTATGGCTACACCTTC.

This clone was detected once. DNA of the CDR3: TGTGCCAGCTCACTCGGGACTAGCGGATCCCAAGAGACCCAGTACTTC. It is translated as CASSLGTSGSQETQYF. The chain uses TRBV18 and TRBJ2-5; TRBD2 matches 11 bases. V trimming: 4 bases; J trimming: 1 base; junction bases outside the gene matches: 5. The CDR3 extends over 16 amino acids. CDR1 is KGHSH and CDR2 is LQKENI in the germline V gene.

V gene TRBV4-1 combines with J gene TRBJ2-5; a possible D gene is TRBD1 (6 bases). Trimming took off 4 bases at V and 5 bases at J, with 17 bases between the two ends. The CDR3 spans 15 residues. Per germline, CDR1 MGHRA and CDR2 YSYEKL. In DNA, the CDR3 is TGCGCCAGCAGCCGCCCAGGGGCTGGGGCGGAGACCCAGTACTTC. It codes for CASSRPGAGAETQYF.

The chain is built from TRBV27 and TRBJ2-5; 9 nucleotides agree with TRBD1. This CDR3 is 14 amino acids long. In germline, CDR1 is MNHEY, CDR2 SMNVEV (reference sequence). After removal of 5 bases from V and 4 bases from J, the junction contained 5 bases not matched to a gene. The CDR3, as DNA: TGTGCCAGCAGTCCCCCGGGACAGGGAGAGACCCAGTACTTC. The encoded protein is CASSPPGQGETQYF.

This sequence joins TRBV6-5 and TRBJ1-3; 8 bases are shared with TRBD1. In germline, CDR1 is MNHEY, CDR2 SVGAGI. The CDR3 runs to 13 residues. J was trimmed by 9 bases and V by 6 bases; bases with no gene match: 7. The CDR3 DNA is TGTGCCAGCAGGGACAGGGTCGGCGCCACCATATATTTT. Translating it yields CASRDRVGATIYF.

This chain uses TRBV14 with TRBJ2-7; D is ambiguous. This CDR3 region has 11 residues. V was trimmed by 3 bases and J by 6 bases, leaving 6 bases between them. Germline values: CDR1 SGHDN, CDR2 FVKESK. The CDR3 spells CASSHTGEQYF. CDR3 bases: TGTGCCAGCAGCCATACGGGCGAGCAGTACTTC.

The gene calls are TRBV19 and TRBJ1-2, with D maybe TRBD1 (5 bases). In germline, CDR1 is LNHDA, CDR2 SQIVND (reference sequence). The V and J ends lost 8 bases and 6 bases respectively, with 16 bases between them. This CDR3 contains 13 residues. CDR3 loop: CASSAVARDGYTF. Here the CDR3 DNA reads TGTGCCAGTTCGGCGGTCGCCAGGGATGGCTACACCTTC.

The J gene is TRBJ2-6, the V gene TRBV21-1; the D segment call TRBD2 is taken from the table without a DNA check. TRBV21-1 is a known pseudogene. The length of the CDR3 is 21 residues. As DNA, the CDR3 is TGTGCCAGCAGCAAAGGGGGAGGGACTAGCGGGAGTTCCTCTGGGGCCAACGTCCTGACTTTC. Protein sequence: CASSKGGGTSGSSSGANVLTF.

The chain has TRBV4-1 and TRBJ1-1; D gene unclear. The length of the CDR3 is 15 residues. V gave up 0 bases and J gave up 1 base, with 9 bases separating them. Per germline, CDR1 MGHRA and CDR2 YSYEKL. The CDR3, as DNA: TGCGCCAGCAGCCAAGATAGCGGCTGGAACACTGAAGCTTTCTTT. It yields the protein CASSQDSGWNTEAFF.

This chain connects TRBV5-5 to TRBJ1-2, with a tentative D call TRBD1 (6 bases). V lost 2 bases, J lost 5 bases, and 10 bases lay in between. CDR1 and CDR2 from the germline V gene are SGHKS and YYEKEE (reference sequence). CDR3 length equals 13 residues. For the CDR3, the DNA is TGTGCCAGCAGCTTATCAGGGGATTATGGCTACACCTTC. Amino acid sequence: CASSLSGDYGYTF.

The rearrangement joins TRBV9 to TRBJ2-7; 7 bases match TRBD2. The CDR3 has 16 amino acids. Germline V gene data show CDR1 as SGDLS and CDR2 as YYNGEE. J was trimmed by 3 bases and V by 0 bases; bases with no gene match: 9. The CDR3 spells CASSVGGSSGVYEQYF. The CDR3 DNA reads as TGTGCCAGCAGCGTAGGGGGGTCTAGCGGTGTCTACGAGCAGTACTTC. The full variable domain, rest sourced from reference TRBV9 and TRBJ2-7, is DSGVTQTPKHLITATGQRVTLRCSPRSGDLSVYWYQQSLDQGLQFLIQYYNGEERAKGNILERFSAQQFPDLHSELNLSSLELGDSALYFCASSVGGSSGVYEQYFGPGTRLTVT.

The chain couples TRBV11-2 to TRBJ2-3; TRBD2 aligns across 9 bases. Germline V gives CDR1 SGHAT, CDR2 FQNNGV. This CDR3 spans 15 amino acids. Trimming took 1 base from V and 11 from J; bases not matched to a gene: 10. This chain's CDR3 is CASSLVLAGTVGQYF. CDR3 nucleotide sequence: TGTGCCAGCAGCTTAGTTCTAGCGGGAACCGTCGGGCAGTATTTT.

The rearrangement joins TRBV9 to TRBJ2-2; no clear D. CDR3 length: 15 amino acids. Per germline, CDR1 SGDLS and CDR2 YYNGEE. V was pared by 6 bases and J by 4 bases, with 16 bases between. This chain's CDR3 is CASNRDRVSTGELFF. As DNA, the CDR3 is TGTGCCAGCAACAGAGACCGAGTGAGCACCGGGGAGCTGTTTTTT.

The J gene is TRBJ2-2, the V gene TRBV28; perhaps TRBD1 as D (6 bases). V was trimmed by 7 bases and J by 4 bases, leaving 16 bases between them. Germline V gene data show CDR1 as MDHEN and CDR2 as SYDVKM. The CDR3 has 15 residues. The CDR3 DNA follows: TGTGCCAGCATGTTTCTTCAGGGGAGCACCGGGGAGCTGTTTTTT. It is translated as CASMFLQGSTGELFF.

The chain combines TRBV5-1 with TRBJ1-3; 9 positions match TRBD1. The CDR3 totals 18 residues. The germline gives CDR1 SGHRS, CDR2 YFSETQ. V lost 0 bases to trimming and J lost 0 bases; unmatched junction nucleotides: 7. The CDR3 is CASSLETGTGLSGNTIYF. The CDR3 DNA sequence: TGCGCCAGCAGCTTGGAAACCGGGACAGGGCTCTCTGGAAACACCATATATTTT.

About this clone itself: The junction departs from the called germline gene at one end, perhaps through a read error. The CDR3 loop reads CSIETSAFGNEQFF. In DNA form, the CDR3 reads TGCAGCATTGAGACTAGCGCCTTCGGCAATGAGCAGTTCTTC. The J gene is TRBJ2-1, the V gene TRBV29-1, with 8 bases that match TRBD2. The germline gives CDR1 SQVTM, CDR2 ANQGSEA. The CDR3 extends over 14 amino acids.